One sample yielded the 18 T cell receptor beta chains listed below, sequenced in a study of control samples from healthy donors and cancer patients. Clones were read by immunoSEQ multiplex PCR, and TCRdb kept only the in-frame ones, dropping some. The sample lists tens of thousands of clones, around 80% seen once, with about 20% in the top ten. Source material: PBMCs. Receptors originate from a man in his sixties with head and neck cancer.

This chain joins TRBV7-2 and TRBJ2-2, with 8 nucleotides matching TRBD2. The CDR3 totals 17 residues. Per the germline V gene, CDR1 is SGHTA and CDR2 is FQGNSA. Germline trimming cut 3 bases from V and 2 bases from J; bases unmatched to any gene: 8. In nucleotides, the CDR3 is TGTGCCAGCAGCTTGTGGGGTAGCGGGACCAACACCGGGGAGCTGTTTTTT. It translates to CASSLWGSGTNTGELFF.

This sequence joins TRBV3-1 (or the pseudogene TRBV3-2) and TRBJ1-1; no clear D gene. This CDR3 is 12 amino acids long. Trimming removed 2 bases at V and 4 bases at J, with 5 bases between. Looked up from germline, CDR1 is LGHDT and CDR2 is YNNKEL (reference sequence). CDR3 residues: CASSQPGTEAFF. The CDR3 nucleotides read TGTGCCAGCAGCCAACCCGGCACTGAAGCTTTCTTT.

The chain couples TRBV30 to TRBJ2-7, with no clear D. Germline V gives CDR1 GTSNPN, CDR2 SVGIG (reference sequence). This CDR3 is 15 amino acids long. The V end lost 1 base, the J end lost 4 bases, and 17 bases lay between the germline ends. CDR3 sequence (DNA): TGTGCCTGGAGTGATCGGGCGCTCGCGGTGTACGAGCAGTACTTC. Its translation: CAWSDRALAVYEQYF. The full variable domain, with the rest looked up from reference TRBV30 and TRBJ2-7, is SQTIHQWPATLVQPVGSPLSLECTVEGTSNPNLYWYRQAAGRGLQLLFYSVGIGQISSEVPQNLSASRPQDRQFILSSKKLLLSDSGFYLCAWSDRALAVYEQYFGPGTRLTVT.

J is TRBJ2-3 and V is TRBV11-2; D remains ambiguous. The CDR3 covers 12 residues. Germline assignment: CDR1 SGHAT and CDR2 FQNNGV. V gave up 5 bases and J gave up 0 bases, with 3 bases separating them. The CDR3 DNA is TGTGCCAGCAGCCCGAGCACAGATACGCAGTATTTT. Translating it yields CASSPSTDTQYF.

V gene TRBV5-6 combines with J gene TRBJ2-3; D unclear. Germline values: CDR1 SGHDT, CDR2 YYEEEE. Trimming shortened V by 0 bases and J by 2 bases, and 10 bases separated the two germline ends. The CDR3 is 15 amino acids. CDR3 residues: CASSLAPGLTDTQYF. As DNA, the CDR3 is TGTGCCAGCAGCTTGGCCCCAGGCCTCACAGATACGCAGTATTTT.

V is TRBV28 and J is TRBJ1-2; D remains unclear. CDR3 length: 13 residues. V was cut by 3 bases and J by 4 bases, with 9 bases left in between. Germline V gene lookup returns CDR1 MDHEN and CDR2 SYDVKM. The CDR3 reads CASSLSVIYGYTF. The CDR3 DNA reads as TGTGCCAGCAGTTTGTCGGTCATCTATGGCTACACCTTC.

The V gene is TRBV28, the J gene TRBJ1-3; D is undetermined. The CDR3 has 14 residues. From germline, CDR1 is MDHEN and CDR2 SYDVKM. V lost 3 bases and J lost 0, with 6 bases in between. CDR3 sequence reads: CASSFWGSGNTIYF. The CDR3, as DNA: TGTGCCAGCAGTTTTTGGGGCTCTGGAAACACCATATATTTT.

This clone was observed a few times. The V gene is TRBV15, the J gene TRBJ2-1; D is undetermined. The germline gives CDR1 LNHNV, CDR2 YYDKDF (reference sequence). Trimming removed 1 base from V and 2 bases from J, with 9 bases in between. The CDR3 loop spans 15 amino acids. CDR3 loop: CATSRVTGAYNEQFF. The CDR3, as DNA: TGTGCCACCAGCAGAGTTACTGGGGCCTACAATGAGCAGTTCTTC.

V and J are TRBV28 and TRBJ2-2, with TRBD2 matching over 9 bases. The ends lost 4 bases at V and 5 bases at J; junction bases unmatched: 11. The CDR3 runs to 17 residues. CDR1 and CDR2 from the germline V gene are MDHEN and SYDVKM. In DNA, the CDR3 is TGTGCCAGCAGTTCCCCTTTCCTAGCGGGGATTACCGGGGAGCTGTTTTTT. Its protein product is CASSSPFLAGITGELFF.

The chain uses TRBV18 and TRBJ2-3, with D hard to call. The CDR3 has 15 amino acids. Trimming took 2 bases from V and 2 from J, leaving 11 bases between them. CDR1 is KGHSH, CDR2 LQKENI, per germline. Here the CDR3 DNA reads TGTGCCAGCTCACCATCCCCAGATCCCACAGATACGCAGTATTTT. Encoded protein: CASSPSPDPTDTQYF. Complete variable domain (other parts from reference TRBV18 and TRBJ2-3): NAGVMQNPRHLVRRRGQEARLRCSPMKGHSHVYWYRQLPEEGLKFMVYLQKENIIDESGMPKERFSAEFPKEGPSILRIQQVVRGDSAAYFCASSPSPDPTDTQYFGPGTRLTVL.

The chain carries TRBV27 and TRBJ2-1; D not certain. V dropped 5 bases and J dropped 0 bases, with 11 bases sitting between them. The CDR3 has 15 residues. The germline V gene has CDR1 MNHEY and CDR2 SMNVEV (reference sequence). CDR3 region: CASSNDGSSYNEQFF. The DNA of the CDR3 is TGTGCCAGCAGTAATGACGGTAGCTCCTACAATGAGCAGTTCTTC.

The chain combines TRBV6-5 with TRBJ2-7; D remains unclear. V lost 6 bases and J 6 bases, leaving 9 bases between the germline ends. The V gene's germline CDR1 is MNHEY and CDR2 SVGAGI. CDR3 length: 11 amino acids. The CDR3 protein is CASSSSGEQYF. DNA for the CDR3: TGTGCCAGCAGCTCCTCGGGCGAGCAGTACTTC.

This clone was observed a few times. The chain employs TRBV28 and TRBJ2-1; D assignment may be TRBD1 or TRBD2 (5 bases each). Germline V gene lookup returns CDR1 MDHEN and CDR2 SYDVKM. Trimming took off 2 bases at V and 4 bases at J, with 12 bases between the two ends. This CDR3 is built from 15 residues. The CDR3 DNA follows: TGTGCCAGCAGTTTAAAGTGGGACCTGTACAATGAGCAGTTCTTC. It is translated as CASSLKWDLYNEQFF.

This chain's CDR3 is CASSYSRQNQPQHF. As DNA, the CDR3 is TGTGCCAGCAGTTACTCGAGACAGAATCAGCCCCAGCATTTT. V usage is TRBV6-2 or TRBV6-3 and J usage is TRBJ1-5; perhaps TRBD1 as D (5 bases). This CDR3 is built from 14 residues. Trimming cost V 0 bases and J 4 bases, with 7 bases left between them. Looked up from germline, CDR1 is MNHEY and CDR2 is SVGEGT.

The V call is TRBV27, the J call TRBJ2-7; D gene uncertain. Trimming left V 5 bases short and J 3 bases short, with 17 bases between. The germline gives CDR1 MNHEY, CDR2 SMNVEV (reference sequence). The CDR3 loop spans 15 amino acids. Written as DNA, the CDR3 is TGTGCCAGCAGTGCAACCCCCCCAGTCTACTACGAGCAGTACTTC. Its translation is CASSATPPVYYEQYF.

The rearrangement joins TRBV5-4 to TRBJ2-7, with D perhaps matching TRBD1 (5 bases). Germline lookup yields CDR1 SGHNT and CDR2 YYREEE (reference sequence). The CDR3 is made up of 14 amino acids. With 2 bases removed from V and 3 bases from J, the gap between germline ends came to 12 bases. CDR3 amino acids: CASSFGRQGYEQYF. The CDR3 DNA follows: TGTGCCAGCAGCTTTGGTAGGCAGGGCTACGAGCAGTACTTC.

The CDR3, as DNA: TGTGCCAGCAGTGAACAGAACTATGGCTACACCTTC. As protein: CASSEQNYGYTF. The chain has TRBV25-1 and TRBJ1-2; D gene ambiguous. V lost 2 bases, J lost 2 bases, and 3 bases lay in between. CDR3 length: 12 amino acids. The germline gives CDR1 MGHDK, CDR2 SYGVNS.

The V call is TRBV28, the J call TRBJ1-2, with D maybe TRBD1 (6 bases). The CDR3 is 16 residues long. The ends were cut back, 0 bases at V and 4 bases at J, with 15 bases in the middle. CDR1 and CDR2 from the germline V gene are MDHEN and SYDVKM. The CDR3 region is CASSLWARDKSYGYTF. DNA of the CDR3: TGTGCCAGCAGTTTATGGGCCCGGGACAAGTCCTATGGCTACACCTTC.